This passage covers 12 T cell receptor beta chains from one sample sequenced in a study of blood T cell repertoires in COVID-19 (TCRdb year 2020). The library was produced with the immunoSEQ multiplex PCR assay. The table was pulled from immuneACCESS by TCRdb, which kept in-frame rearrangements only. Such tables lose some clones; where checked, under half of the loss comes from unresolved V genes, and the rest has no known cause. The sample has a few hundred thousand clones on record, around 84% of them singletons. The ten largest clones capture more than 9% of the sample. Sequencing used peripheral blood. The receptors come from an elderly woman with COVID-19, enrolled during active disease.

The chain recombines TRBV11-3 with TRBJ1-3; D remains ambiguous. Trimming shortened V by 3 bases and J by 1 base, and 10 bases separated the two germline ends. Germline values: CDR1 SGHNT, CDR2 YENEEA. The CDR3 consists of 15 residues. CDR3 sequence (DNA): TGTGCCAGCAGCTTTGTGACGGGGTCTGGAAACACCATATATTTT. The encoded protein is CASSFVTGSGNTIYF.

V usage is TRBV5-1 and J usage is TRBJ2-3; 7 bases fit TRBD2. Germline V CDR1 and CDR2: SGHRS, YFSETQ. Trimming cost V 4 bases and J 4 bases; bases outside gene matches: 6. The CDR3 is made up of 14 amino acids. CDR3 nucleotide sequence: TGCGCCAGCAGCATGACTAGCCCTGCAGATACGCAGTATTTT. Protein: CASSMTSPADTQYF.

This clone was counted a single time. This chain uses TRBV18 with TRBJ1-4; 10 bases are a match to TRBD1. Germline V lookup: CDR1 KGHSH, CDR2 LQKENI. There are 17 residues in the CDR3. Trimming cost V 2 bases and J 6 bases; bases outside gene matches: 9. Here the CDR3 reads CASSPTTGGVLDEKLFF. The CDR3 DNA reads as TGTGCCAGCTCACCAACGACAGGGGGCGTATTGGATGAAAAACTGTTTTTT.

Here the CDR3 DNA reads TGCGCCAGCAGCCAAGATCCTGGAGGGACAGCCCTTTCCTACGAGCAGTACTTC. Amino acids: CASSQDPGGTALSYEQYF. V gene TRBV4-3 combines with J gene TRBJ2-7, with TRBD1 as a possible D gene (7 bases). The V gene's germline CDR1 is LGHNA and CDR2 YSLEER. Deletions cut 0 bases from V and 1 base from J, with 19 bases between. The CDR3 sequence is 18 residues long.

CDR3 DNA: TGTGCCAGTTACTACCTTGGACAGGGTGACAATCAGCCCCAGCATTTT. This encodes CASYYLGQGDNQPQHF. This chain connects TRBV28 to TRBJ1-5; 8 bases match TRBD1. J lost 3 bases, V lost 9 bases, and 13 bases had no gene match. Germline V gene sequence: CDR1 MDHEN, CDR2 SYDVKM. The CDR3 spans 16 residues. Variable domain in full (rest from reference TRBV28 and TRBJ1-5): DVKVTQSSRYLVKRTGEKVFLECVQDMDHENMFWYRQDPGLGLRLIYFSYDVKMKEKGDIPEGYSVSREKKERFSLILESASTNQTSMYLCASYYLGQGDNQPQHFGDGTRLSIL.

The CDR3 DNA follows: TGTGCCAGCAGTTTCCCCAGGGGGGTGATCACCGGGGAGCTGTTTTTT. Its protein product is CASSFPRGVITGELFF. The rearrangement joins TRBV27 to TRBJ2-2; D might be TRBD1 (7 bases). From germline, CDR1 is MNHEY and CDR2 SMNVEV (reference sequence). V was shortened by 3 bases and J by 4 bases, with 15 bases between the two germline ends. There are 16 residues in the CDR3.

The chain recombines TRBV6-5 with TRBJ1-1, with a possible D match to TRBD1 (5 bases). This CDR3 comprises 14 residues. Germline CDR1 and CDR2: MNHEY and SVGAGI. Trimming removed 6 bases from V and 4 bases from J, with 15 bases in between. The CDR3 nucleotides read TGTGCCAGCAGAGTAGCAGGGAAGGCCACTGAAGCTTTCTTT. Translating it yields CASRVAGKATEAFF.

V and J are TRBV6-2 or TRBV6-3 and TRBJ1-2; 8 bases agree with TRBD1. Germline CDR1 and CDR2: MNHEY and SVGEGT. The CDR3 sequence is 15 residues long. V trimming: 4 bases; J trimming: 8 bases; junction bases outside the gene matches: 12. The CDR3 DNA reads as TGTGCCAGCAGTTGGCCGGACAGGGCCCTCTGGGGCTACACCTTC. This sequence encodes CASSWPDRALWGYTF.

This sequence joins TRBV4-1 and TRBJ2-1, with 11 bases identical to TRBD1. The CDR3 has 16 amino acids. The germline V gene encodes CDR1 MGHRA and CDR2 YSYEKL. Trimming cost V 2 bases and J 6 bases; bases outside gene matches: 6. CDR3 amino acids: CASSQLGQGAPNEQFF. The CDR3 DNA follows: TGCGCCAGCAGCCAACTCGGACAGGGGGCCCCCAATGAGCAGTTCTTC.

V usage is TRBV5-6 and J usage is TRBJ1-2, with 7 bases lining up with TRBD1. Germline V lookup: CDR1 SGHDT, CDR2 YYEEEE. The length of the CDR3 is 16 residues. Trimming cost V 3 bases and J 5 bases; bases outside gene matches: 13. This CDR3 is CASSSSKGASRYGYTF. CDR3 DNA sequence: TGTGCCAGCAGCTCCTCCAAGGGGGCCTCTCGGTATGGCTACACCTTC.

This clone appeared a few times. In nucleotides, the CDR3 is TGTGCCAGCAGCTTCCAACGGGGACTAGAGAGCACAGATACGCAGTATTTT. Translated, it gives CASSFQRGLESTDTQYF. V is TRBV3-1 (or the pseudogene TRBV3-2) and J is TRBJ2-3; 8 positions match TRBD2. Germline V CDR1 and CDR2: LGHDT, YNNKEL (reference sequence). The V and J ends lost 5 bases and 0 bases, in that order; junction bases with no gene match: 10. The CDR3 totals 17 residues.

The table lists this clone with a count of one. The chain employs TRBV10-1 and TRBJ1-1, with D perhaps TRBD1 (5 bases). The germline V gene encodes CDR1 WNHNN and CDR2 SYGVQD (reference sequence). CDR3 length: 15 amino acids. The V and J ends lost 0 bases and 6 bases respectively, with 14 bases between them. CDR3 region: CASSESPQGRSEAFF. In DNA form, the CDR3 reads TGCGCCAGCAGTGAGTCCCCGCAGGGAAGGTCTGAAGCTTTCTTT.